The 9 T cell receptor beta chains below all came from one sample that was sequenced in a study of CD8 T cells in ankylosing spondylitis. Each CDR3 protein gets one entry after TCRdb re-called the 5' RACE reads with MiXCR. The sample shows 450,000 to 550,000 distinct CDR3 sequences, approximately 5.3% of them seen only once. No antigen has been assigned to these receptors. Study-wide points: Blood of patients with ankylosing spondylitis appeared to be characterized by a TCR beta motif of several highly homologous variants.

Sequenced material: blood, either unsorted or a sorted T cell fraction (not recorded which). The receptors were gathered from a male donor with ankylosing spondylitis.

The sample holds a few counts of this clonotype. This chain joins TRBV3-1 and TRBJ2-1; TRBD2 might be the D (5 bases). This CDR3 is built from 14 residues. Germline CDR1 and CDR2: LGHDT and YNNKEL (reference sequence). Trimming pared 3 bases from V and 15 bases from J, leaving 21 bases between. CDR3: CASSHLLERGSRFF. The CDR3, as DNA: TGTGCCAGCAGCCATCTCCTGGAGCGAGGGAGTCGGTTCTTC.

This clonotype was detected ten times or more. This chain joins TRBV5-1 and TRBJ1-5, with 7 bases that match TRBD1. The CDR3 is 14 amino acids. Germline assignment: CDR1 SGHRS and CDR2 YFSETQ. V lost 0 bases to trimming and J lost 6 bases; unmatched junction nucleotides: 3. CDR3 bases: TGCGCCAGCAGCTTGGGAGGGGGCGGTCAGCCCCAGCATTTT. This translates into CASSLGGGGQPQHF.

This sequence joins TRBV4-1 and TRBJ2-5; possibly TRBD1 or TRBD2 for D (5 bases each). Germline lookup yields CDR1 MGHRA and CDR2 YSYEKL. This CDR3 comprises 14 residues. Trimming removed 4 bases from V and 4 bases from J, with 13 bases in between. The CDR3 DNA reads as TGCGCCAGCAGCCCGAGGGGCAGTCGAGAGACCCAGTACTTC. Its protein product is CASSPRGSRETQYF.

This clonotype was recorded at least ten times. The chain carries TRBV7-9 and TRBJ2-1; D tentatively fits TRBD1 or TRBD2 (5 bases each). The V end lost 7 bases, the J end lost 1 base, and 11 bases lay between the germline ends. CDR1 and CDR2 from the germline V gene are SEHNR and FQNEAQ (reference sequence). This CDR3 spans 14 amino acids. The CDR3 region has the DNA TGTGCCAGCACCCCGGGGACGTCCTACAATGAGCAGTTCTTC. Translation gives CASTPGTSYNEQFF.

This clonotype was seen ten or more times. The chain has TRBV28 and TRBJ2-5; possible D gene TRBD2, 6 bases. Deletions cut 3 bases from V and 4 bases from J, with 15 bases between. CDR1 and CDR2 from the germline V gene are MDHEN and SYDVKM. This CDR3 region has 15 residues. CDR3 residues: CASSFGGIGGETQYF. CDR3 sequence (DNA): TGTGCCAGCAGTTTCGGCGGGATCGGTGGAGAGACCCAGTACTTC.

This clonotype was detected a few times. The chain is built from TRBV10-3 and TRBJ1-2; TRBD1 agrees at 7 bases. Germline lookup yields CDR1 ENHRY and CDR2 SYGVKD. The ends lost 0 bases at V and 3 bases at J; junction bases unmatched: 10. The CDR3 has 17 residues. CDR3 sequence reads: CAISESPDRVGDYGYTF. CDR3 sequence (DNA): TGTGCCATCAGTGAGTCCCCTGACAGGGTCGGTGACTATGGCTACACCTTC.

There are many counts of this clonotype. The rearrangement joins TRBV7-3 to TRBJ2-3, with D hard to call. The CDR3 is made up of 13 amino acids. The germline V gene has CDR1 SGHTA and CDR2 FQGTGA. Trimming cost V 5 bases and J 7 bases, with 13 bases left between them. The CDR3 region is CASSPQSGNTQYF. As DNA, the CDR3 is TGTGCCAGCAGCCCCCAGAGTGGCAATACGCAGTATTTT.

The chain employs TRBV7-9 and TRBJ2-7, with D possibly called TRBD1 or TRBD2 (5 bases each). Trimming removed 4 bases at V and 4 bases at J, with 14 bases between. This CDR3 region has 14 residues. Per germline, CDR1 SEHNR and CDR2 FQNEAQ (reference sequence). The CDR3 reads CASSWSGTPYEQYF. CDR3 nucleotides: TGTGCCAGCAGCTGGTCCGGGACGCCTTACGAGCAGTACTTC.

This clonotype was detected many times. The chain employs TRBV7-9 and TRBJ2-3; the D is unclear. The germline V and J ends were trimmed by 8 bases and 0 bases, with 9 bases remaining between them. The CDR3 sequence is 13 residues long. Looked up from germline, CDR1 is SEHNR and CDR2 is FQNEAQ (reference sequence). As DNA, the CDR3 is TGTGCCAGCCTTCAGTCGAGCACAGATACGCAGTATTTT. Translating it yields CASLQSSTDTQYF.